The following is a T cell receptor (beta chain) sequence with its context. The method was immunoSEQ multiplex PCR; TCRdb's version includes in-frame clones alone and lacks a portion of them. This table holds 150,000 to 200,000 clones, 85% to 95% found once. The record originates from a study of control samples from healthy donors and cancer patients. The receptor comes from a young man in good health. Material for sequencing was blood.

CDR3 sequence (DNA): TGTGCCAGCTTAAAGAACACTGAAGCTTTCTTT. Translated: CASLKNTEAFF. The chain carries TRBV11-2 and TRBJ1-1, with D unresolved. This CDR3 comprises 11 residues. V dropped 8 bases and J dropped 1 base, with 5 bases sitting between them. Germline-derived CDR1 and CDR2 are SGHAT and FQNNGV.